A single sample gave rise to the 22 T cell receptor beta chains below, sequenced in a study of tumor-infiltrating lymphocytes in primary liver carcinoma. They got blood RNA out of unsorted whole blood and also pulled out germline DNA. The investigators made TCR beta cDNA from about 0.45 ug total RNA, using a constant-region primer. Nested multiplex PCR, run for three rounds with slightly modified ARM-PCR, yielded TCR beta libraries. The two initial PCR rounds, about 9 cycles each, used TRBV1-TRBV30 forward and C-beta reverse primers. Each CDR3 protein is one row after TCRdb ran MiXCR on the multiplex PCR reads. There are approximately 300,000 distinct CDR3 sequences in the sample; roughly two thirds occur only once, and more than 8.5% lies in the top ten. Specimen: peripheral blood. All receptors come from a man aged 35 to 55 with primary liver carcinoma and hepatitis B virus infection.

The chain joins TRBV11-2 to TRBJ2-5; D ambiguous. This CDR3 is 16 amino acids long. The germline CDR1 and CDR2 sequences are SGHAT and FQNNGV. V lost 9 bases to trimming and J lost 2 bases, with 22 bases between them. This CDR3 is CASSPPRTAAQETQYF. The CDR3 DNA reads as TGTGCCAGTAGCCCCCCCCGTACGGCGGCTCAAGAGACCCAGTACTTC. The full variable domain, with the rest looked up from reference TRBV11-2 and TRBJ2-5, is EAGVAQSPRYKIIEKRQSVAFWCNPISGHATLYWYQQILGQGPKLLIQFQNNGVVDDSQLPKDRFSAERLKGVDSTLKIQPAKLEDSAVYLCASSPPRTAAQETQYFGPGTRLLVL.

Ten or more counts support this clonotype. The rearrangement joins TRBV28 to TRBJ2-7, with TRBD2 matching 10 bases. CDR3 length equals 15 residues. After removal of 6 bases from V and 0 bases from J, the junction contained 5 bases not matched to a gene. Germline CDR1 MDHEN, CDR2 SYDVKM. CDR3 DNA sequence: TGTGCCAGCAGCCGGACTAGCGGAAGCTCCTACGAGCAGTACTTC. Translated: CASSRTSGSSYEQYF.

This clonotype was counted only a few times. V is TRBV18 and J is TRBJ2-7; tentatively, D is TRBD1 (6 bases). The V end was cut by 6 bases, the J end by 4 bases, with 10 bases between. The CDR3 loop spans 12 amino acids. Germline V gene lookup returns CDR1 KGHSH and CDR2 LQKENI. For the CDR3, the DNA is TGTGCCAGCTCCCCTGGACAGTACGAGCAGTACTTC. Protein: CASSPGQYEQYF.

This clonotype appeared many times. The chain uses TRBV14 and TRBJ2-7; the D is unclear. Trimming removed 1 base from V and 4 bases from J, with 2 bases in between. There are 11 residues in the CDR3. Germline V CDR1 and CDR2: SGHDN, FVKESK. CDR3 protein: CASSQVYEQYF. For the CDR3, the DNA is TGTGCCAGCAGCCAAGTTTACGAGCAGTACTTC.

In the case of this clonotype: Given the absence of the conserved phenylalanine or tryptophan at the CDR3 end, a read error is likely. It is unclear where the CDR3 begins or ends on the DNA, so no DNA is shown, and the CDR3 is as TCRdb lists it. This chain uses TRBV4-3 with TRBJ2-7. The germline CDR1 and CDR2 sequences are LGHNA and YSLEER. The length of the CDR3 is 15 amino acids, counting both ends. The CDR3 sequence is CASSQDLRALERQYI.

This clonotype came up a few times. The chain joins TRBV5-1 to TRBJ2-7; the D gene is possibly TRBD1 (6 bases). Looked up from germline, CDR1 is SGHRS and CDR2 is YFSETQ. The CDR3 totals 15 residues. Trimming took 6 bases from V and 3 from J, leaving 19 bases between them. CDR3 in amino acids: CASTLVPGAGYEQYF. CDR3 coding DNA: TGCGCCAGCACCCTGGTCCCAGGGGCGGGCTACGAGCAGTACTTC.

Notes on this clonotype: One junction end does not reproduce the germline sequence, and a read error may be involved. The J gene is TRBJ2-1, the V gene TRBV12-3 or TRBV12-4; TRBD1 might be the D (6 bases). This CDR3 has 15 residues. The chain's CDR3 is CASCLKHGQHNEQFF. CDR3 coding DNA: TGTGCCAGCTGTTTAAAACATGGACAGCACAATGAGCAGTTCTTC.

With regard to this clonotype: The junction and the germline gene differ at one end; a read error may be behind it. The CDR3: CVSSLRRLELNEQYF. CDR3 sequence (DNA): TGTGTCAGCAGCTTAAGAAGGTTGGAACTGAACGAGCAGTACTTC. The rearrangement uses TRBV13 and TRBJ2-7; D is ambiguous. Germline V lookup: CDR1 PRHDT, CDR2 FYEKMQ (reference sequence). This CDR3 has 15 residues. Together with reference TRBV13 and TRBJ2-7, the CDR3 gives the full variable domain: AAGVIQSPRHLIKEKRETATLKCYPIPRHDTVYWYQQGPGQDPQFLISFYEKMQSDKGSIPDRFSAQQFSDYHSELNMSSLELGDSALYFCVSSLRRLELNEQYFGPGTRLTVT.

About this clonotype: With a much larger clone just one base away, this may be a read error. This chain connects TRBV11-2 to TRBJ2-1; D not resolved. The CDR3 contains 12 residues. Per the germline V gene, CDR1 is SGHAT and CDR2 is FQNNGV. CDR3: CASSLVSSEQSF. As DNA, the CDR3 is TGTGCCAGCAGCTTAGTTAGCAGTGAGCAGTCCTTC.

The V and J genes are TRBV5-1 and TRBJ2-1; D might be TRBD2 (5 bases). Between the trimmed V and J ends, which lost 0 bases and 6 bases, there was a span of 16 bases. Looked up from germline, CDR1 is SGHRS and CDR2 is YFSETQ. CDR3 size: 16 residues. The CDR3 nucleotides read TGCGCCAGCAGCTTGGCCGCTAGCAGAGGCGCCAATGAGCAGTTCTTC. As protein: CASSLAASRGANEQFF.

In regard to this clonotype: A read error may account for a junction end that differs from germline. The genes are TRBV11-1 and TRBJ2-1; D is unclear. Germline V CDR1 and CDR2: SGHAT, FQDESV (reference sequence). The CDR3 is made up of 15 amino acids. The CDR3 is CGSSDSNSSYNKQFF. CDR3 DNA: TGTGGCAGCAGCGACTCTAACTCATCCTACAATAAGCAGTTCTTC.

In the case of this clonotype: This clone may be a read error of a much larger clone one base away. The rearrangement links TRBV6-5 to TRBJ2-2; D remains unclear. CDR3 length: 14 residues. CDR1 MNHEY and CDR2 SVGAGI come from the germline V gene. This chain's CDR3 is CVSSYWQNTGELFF. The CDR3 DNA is TGTGTCAGCAGTTATTGGCAGAACACCGGGGAGCTGTTTTTT.

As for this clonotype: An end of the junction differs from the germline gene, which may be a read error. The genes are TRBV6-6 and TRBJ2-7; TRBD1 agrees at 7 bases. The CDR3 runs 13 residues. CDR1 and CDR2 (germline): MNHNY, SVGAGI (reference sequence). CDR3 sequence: CTSSSTGQGEQYF. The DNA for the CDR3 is TGTACCAGCAGCTCGACAGGGCAGGGTGAGCAGTACTTC.

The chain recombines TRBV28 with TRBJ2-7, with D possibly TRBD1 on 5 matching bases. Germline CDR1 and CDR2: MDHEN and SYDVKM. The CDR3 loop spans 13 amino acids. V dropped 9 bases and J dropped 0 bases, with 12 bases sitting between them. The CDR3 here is CASSTGPSYEQYF. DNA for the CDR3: TGTGCCAGTAGTACAGGTCCCTCCTACGAGCAGTACTTC.

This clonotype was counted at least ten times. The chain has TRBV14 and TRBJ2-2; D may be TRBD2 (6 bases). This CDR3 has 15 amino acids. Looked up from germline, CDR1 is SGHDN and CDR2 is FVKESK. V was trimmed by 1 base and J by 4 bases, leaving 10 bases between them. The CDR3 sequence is CASSQVGGITGELFF. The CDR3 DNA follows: TGTGCCAGCAGCCAAGTCGGGGGAATCACCGGGGAGCTGTTTTTT.

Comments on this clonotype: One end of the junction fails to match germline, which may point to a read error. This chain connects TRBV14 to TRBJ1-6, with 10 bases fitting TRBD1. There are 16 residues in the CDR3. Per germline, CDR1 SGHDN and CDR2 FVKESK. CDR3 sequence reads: CARSKISGQGGSPLHF. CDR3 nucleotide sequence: TGTGCCAGGAGCAAAATCAGCGGACAGGGGGGATCACCGCTCCACTTT.

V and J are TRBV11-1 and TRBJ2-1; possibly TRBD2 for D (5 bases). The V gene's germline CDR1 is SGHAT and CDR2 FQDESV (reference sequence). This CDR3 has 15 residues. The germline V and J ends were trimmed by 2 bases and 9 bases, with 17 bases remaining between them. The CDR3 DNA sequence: TGTGCCAGCAGCTTAAGAGCCAGCGGAGTGAGTGAGCAGTTCTTC. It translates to CASSLRASGVSEQFF.

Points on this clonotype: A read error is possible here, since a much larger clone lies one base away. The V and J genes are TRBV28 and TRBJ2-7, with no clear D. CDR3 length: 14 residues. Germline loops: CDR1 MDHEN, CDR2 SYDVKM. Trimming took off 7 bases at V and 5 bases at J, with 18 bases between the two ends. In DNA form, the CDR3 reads TGTGCCAGCATCAGCCCGCCACTGACCCACGAGCAGTACTTC. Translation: CASISPPLTHEQYF.

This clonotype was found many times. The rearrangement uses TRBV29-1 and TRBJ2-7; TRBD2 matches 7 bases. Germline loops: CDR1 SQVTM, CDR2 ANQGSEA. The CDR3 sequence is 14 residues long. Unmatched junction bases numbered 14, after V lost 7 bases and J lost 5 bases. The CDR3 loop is CSDPRLALVHEQYF. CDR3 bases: TGCAGCGACCCGAGACTAGCCCTAGTCCACGAGCAGTACTTC.

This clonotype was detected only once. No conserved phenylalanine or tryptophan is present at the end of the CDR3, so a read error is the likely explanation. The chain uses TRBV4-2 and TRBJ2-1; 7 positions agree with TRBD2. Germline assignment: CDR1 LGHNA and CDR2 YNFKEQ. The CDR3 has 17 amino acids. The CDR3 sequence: CAGSLIQRGEGYNEQFL. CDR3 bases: TGTGCCGGCAGCCTAATTCAACGGGGGGAGGGGTACAATGAGCAGTTCTTA.

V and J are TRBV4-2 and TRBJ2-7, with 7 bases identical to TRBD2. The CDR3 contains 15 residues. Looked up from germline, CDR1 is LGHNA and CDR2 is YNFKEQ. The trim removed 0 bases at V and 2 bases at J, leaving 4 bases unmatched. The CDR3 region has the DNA TGTGCCAGCAGCCAAGATTCTAGCGGACCCTACGAGCAGTACTTC. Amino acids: CASSQDSSGPYEQYF.

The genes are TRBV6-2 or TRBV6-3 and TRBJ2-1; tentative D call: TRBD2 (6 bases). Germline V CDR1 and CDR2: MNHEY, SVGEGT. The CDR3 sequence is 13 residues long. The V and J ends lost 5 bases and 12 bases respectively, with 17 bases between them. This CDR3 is CASSTAGRWWQFF. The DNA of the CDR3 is TGTGCCAGCAGTACGGCGGGACGATGGTGGCAGTTCTTC.